The rows below give T cell receptor beta chains drawn from one sample of a study of identical twins' blood T cells. One entry per CDR3 protein results from TCRdb running MiXCR on the 5' RACE reads. The sample lists about 370,000 distinct CDR3 sequences; under 30% were seen once. The sequencing sample was made of PBMCs. These receptors all come from a woman between 18 and 55 years old in good health. The CDR3 runs from the conserved cysteine through the conserved F or W. D genes are given only for firm matches. Size is omitted from some rows. Given values are once, few, many or a class for expanded clones.

TRBV15	-	few	TRBJ1-2	CATSRDLRGYTF	TGTGCCACCAGCAGAGATCTACGTGGCTACACCTTC
TRBV7-2	-	-	TRBJ2-3	CASSLVFTDTQYF	TGTGCCAGCAGCTTGGTCTTCACAGATACGCAGTATTTT
TRBV9	TRBD2	-	TRBJ2-2	CASSVGAGRDTGELFF	TGTGCCAGCAGCGTAGGAGCAGGGAGGGACACCGGGGAGCTGTTTTTT
TRBV11-3	TRBD1	once	TRBJ1-1	CASSHDRGVTEAFF	TGTGCCAGCAGCCATGACAGGGGGGTCACTGAAGCTTTCTTT
TRBV4-1	-	-	TRBJ1-3	CASSHRPGPGGNTIYF	TGCGCCAGCAGCCACCGACCGGGGCCGGGAGGAAACACCATATATTTT
TRBV6-2/TRBV6-3	TRBD2	many	TRBJ2-2	CASSYGTRDTGELFF	TGTGCCAGCAGTTACGGGACTAGAGACACCGGGGAGCTGTTTTTT
TRBV3-1	TRBD1	-	TRBJ1-2	CASSQSEGGGLGGYTF	TGTGCCAGCAGCCAAAGCGAGGGAGGGGGCCTCGGTGGCTACACCTTC
TRBV18	-	-	TRBJ2-2	CASSPLRQNTGELFF	TGTGCCAGCTCACCTCTTCGACAGAACACCGGGGAGCTGTTTTTT
TRBV6-2/TRBV6-3	-	few	TRBJ1-5	CASSHRVVQPQHF	TGTGCCAGCAGTCACAGGGTTGTTCAGCCCCAGCATTTT
TRBV12-3/TRBV12-4	-	-	TRBJ1-2	CASSFADTYGYTF	TGTGCCAGCAGTTTTGCGGATACCTATGGCTACACCTTC
TRBV5-1	-	-	TRBJ1-1	CASSLEHGGHEAFF	TGCGCCAGCAGCTTGGAGCACGGGGGTCATGAAGCTTTCTTT
TRBV15	-	-	TRBJ1-5	CATSRYSGLRLPQHF	TGTGCCACCAGCAGATATTCGGGGCTAAGGTTGCCCCAGCATTTT